These 21 T cell receptor beta chains came from one sample sequenced in a study of Tregs in tolerant kidney transplant recipients. Recipients received nonmyeloablative bone marrow transplants from related graft donors, with transient mixed chimerism. Clones were sequenced by immunoSEQ multiplex PCR, and TCRdb holds only the in-frame ones, with some missing. The sample includes 80,000 or so clones, roughly 90% of them seen just once. The input for sequencing was CD4+ T cells from blood (PBMCs), taken 24 months after the transplant. Receptors originate from a human patient who received a combined kidney and bone marrow transplant. Some of the T cells might come from the graft donor.

The genes are TRBV19 and TRBJ2-2; 12 nucleotides agree with TRBD2. Germline CDR1 and CDR2: LNHDA and SQIVND (reference sequence). V shed 7 bases and J 6 bases; nucleotides not matched to a gene: 9. This CDR3 spans 16 amino acids. The CDR3 loop is CASIRLAGAFSGELFF. Here the CDR3 DNA reads TGTGCCAGTATACGACTAGCGGGAGCTTTTTCCGGGGAGCTGTTTTTT.

The chain couples TRBV5-5 to TRBJ2-1, with TRBD1 as a possible D gene (6 bases). Germline CDR1 and CDR2: SGHKS and YYEKEE (reference sequence). V shed 1 base and J shed 0 bases, with 11 bases lying between them. The length of the CDR3 is 16 residues. CDR3 loop: CASSLTGQSSYNEQFF. The CDR3 DNA reads TGTGCCAGCAGCTTGACCGGACAGAGCTCCTACAATGAGCAGTTCTTC.

The J gene is TRBJ1-1, the V gene TRBV27, with D perhaps matching TRBD1 (5 bases). The CDR3 covers 14 residues. CDR1 is MNHEY and CDR2 is SMNVEV in the germline V gene (reference sequence). V lost 5 bases and J lost 7, with 17 bases in between. The chain's CDR3 is CASSSDEGAFEAFF. Written as DNA, the CDR3 is TGTGCCAGCAGTAGCGACGAAGGGGCCTTTGAAGCTTTCTTT.

The chain is built from TRBV19 and TRBJ2-1, with TRBD1 matching 8 bases. The CDR3 loop spans 15 amino acids. Per germline, CDR1 LNHDA and CDR2 SQIVND (reference sequence). The trim removed 6 bases at V and 1 base at J, leaving 5 bases unmatched. The CDR3 bases are TGTGCCAGTAGACCAGACAGGGGATCCTACAATGAGCAGTTCTTC. Residues: CASRPDRGSYNEQFF.

The CDR3: CASSYAGTGAYNEQFF. CDR3 nucleotide sequence: TGTGCCAGCAGTTACGCCGGGACAGGCGCTTACAATGAGCAGTTCTTC. This chain connects TRBV6-5 to TRBJ2-1; 8 positions match TRBD1. Germline lookup yields CDR1 MNHEY and CDR2 SVGAGI. The CDR3 contains 16 residues. J lost 4 bases, V lost 2 bases, and 7 bases had no gene match.

The chain recombines TRBV19 with TRBJ2-3; TRBD2 matches 11 bases. This CDR3 has 16 residues. The V gene end was trimmed by 3 bases and the J gene end by 4 bases; junction bases not matched to a gene: 6. Germline V CDR1 and CDR2: LNHDA, SQIVND (reference sequence). The CDR3 sequence is CASSISSGGAADTQYF. The CDR3 nucleotides read TGTGCCAGTAGTATCAGTAGCGGGGGGGCGGCAGATACGCAGTATTTT.

This chain links TRBV9 with TRBJ2-1; TRBD2 matches at 10 bases. This CDR3 contains 15 residues. J gave up 8 bases and V 1 base, and 6 bases lay outside the gene matches. Germline CDR1 and CDR2: SGDLS and YYNGEE. The CDR3 sequence: CASSVKSSGGYEQFF. The CDR3 coding sequence is TGTGCCAGCAGCGTAAAGTCTAGCGGGGGATATGAGCAGTTCTTC.

The rearrangement links TRBV5-1 to TRBJ2-5; D may be TRBD1 (5 bases). The DNA end is more similar to TRBJ2-7, so the J call may be wrong. The CDR3 spans 14 residues. In germline, CDR1 is SGHRS, CDR2 YFSETQ. The CDR3 region has the DNA TGCGCCAGCAGCTTGGGACAGCCCTCCTACGAGCAGTACTTC. This codes for CASSLGQPSYEQYF.

V and J are TRBV4-2 and TRBJ2-3, with TRBD2 matching 9 bases. Germline assignment: CDR1 LGHNA and CDR2 YNFKEQ. This CDR3 is 15 amino acids long. J was trimmed by 11 bases and V by 3 bases; bases with no gene match: 12. The DNA for the CDR3 is TGTGCCAGCAGCCAGGCGGGGGGGATCCGTTTGGGGCAGTATTTT. Its translation: CASSQAGGIRLGQYF.

The chain employs TRBV30 and TRBJ1-2, with TRBD1 matching 11 bases. The CDR3 length is 16 residues. With V trimmed by 0 bases and J by 4 bases, 7 bases remained unmatched. From germline, CDR1 is GTSNPN and CDR2 SVGIG (reference sequence). CDR3: CAWSVRGTGGIYGYTF. CDR3 in DNA: TGTGCCTGGAGTGTACGGGGGACAGGGGGAATCTATGGCTACACCTTC.

The V and J genes are TRBV7-9 and TRBJ2-1, with 7 nucleotides matching TRBD1. The V gene end was trimmed by 1 base and the J gene end by 14 bases; junction bases not matched to a gene: 2. Per germline, CDR1 SEHNR and CDR2 FQNEAQ (reference sequence). This CDR3 spans 11 amino acids. CDR3 protein: CASSLGGGEFF. The CDR3 nucleotides are TGTGCCAGCAGCTTAGGAGGGGGCGAGTTCTTC.

This rearrangement joins TRBV12-5 to TRBJ2-5, with 14 bases lining up with TRBD2. The CDR3 is made up of 17 amino acids. Germline-derived CDR1 and CDR2 are LGHNT and FRNRAP. V gave up 5 bases and J gave up 5 bases; unmatched junction bases: 10. The DNA for the CDR3 is TGTGCTAGTGGTCCGCCGGGACTAGCGGGAGAATCTGAGACCCAGTACTTC. Residues: CASGPPGLAGESETQYF.

This chain joins TRBV27 and TRBJ2-1; 7 positions match TRBD1. The V and J ends lost 2 bases and 0 bases, in that order; junction bases with no gene match: 7. The germline V gene encodes CDR1 MNHEY and CDR2 SMNVEV (reference sequence). The CDR3 has 17 residues. The CDR3 coding sequence is TGTGCCAGCAGTTTACCCCCAGGGGGAAGCTCCTACAATGAGCAGTTCTTC. Translating gives CASSLPPGGSSYNEQFF.

This clone showed up just a few times. The V and J genes are TRBV10-3 and TRBJ1-1; D uncertain. Trimming pared 9 bases from V and 2 bases from J, leaving 16 bases between. Germline V gene lookup returns CDR1 ENHRY and CDR2 SYGVKD. CDR3 length: 14 amino acids. For the CDR3, the DNA is TGTGCCATAACGGCGGGGTGGGATAACACTGAAGCTTTCTTT. Amino acid sequence: CAITAGWDNTEAFF.

The genes are TRBV4-3 and TRBJ1-2; 9 bases line up with TRBD1. Germline V gives CDR1 LGHNA, CDR2 YSLEER. Trimming removed 4 bases from V and 7 bases from J; junction bases left unmatched: 10. CDR3 length: 15 residues. CDR3: CASSRSYRGQGGYTF. In DNA, the CDR3 is TGCGCCAGCAGCCGCTCCTACAGGGGGCAGGGTGGCTACACCTTC.

This chain connects TRBV5-5 to TRBJ2-2, with 8 bases lining up with TRBD2. This CDR3 region has 17 residues. Germline lookup yields CDR1 SGHKS and CDR2 YYEKEE (reference sequence). Trimming removed 5 bases from V and 1 base from J; junction bases left unmatched: 10. In nucleotides, the CDR3 is TGTGCCAGCAGTTACAAATCGCTAGCGGGGAACACCGGGGAGCTGTTTTTT. Encoded protein: CASSYKSLAGNTGELFF.

Comment on this clone: The sample carries other DNA sequences with the same CDR3. Here the CDR3 DNA reads TGTGCCAGCAGCTTACAGGGTTATTCACCCCTCCACTTT. As protein: CASSLQGYSPLHF. The rearrangement joins TRBV7-3 to TRBJ1-6; tentative D call: TRBD1 (5 bases). CDR1 is SGHTA and CDR2 is FQGTGA in the germline V gene. CDR3 size: 13 residues. The ends were cut back, 2 bases at V and 8 bases at J, with 7 bases in the middle.

This chain links TRBV30 with TRBJ1-2; 9 bases map to TRBD1. This CDR3 is 13 amino acids long. Unmatched junction bases numbered 6, after V lost 5 bases and J lost 5 bases. Germline assignment: CDR1 GTSNPN and CDR2 SVGIG (reference sequence). CDR3 DNA: TGTGCCTGGGAACGACAGGGGGTGTATGGCTACACCTTC. Amino acid sequence: CAWERQGVYGYTF.

This clone was seen once. V is TRBV18 and J is TRBJ1-2; 8 bases map to TRBD1. V lost 4 bases to trimming and J lost 3 bases; unmatched junction nucleotides: 1. The CDR3 is 13 amino acids. Per the germline V gene, CDR1 is KGHSH and CDR2 is LQKENI. CDR3 DNA: TGTGCCAGCTCACAGGACAGGGACTATGGCTACACCTTC. Its translation: CASSQDRDYGYTF.

V and J are TRBV20-1 and TRBJ2-7, with D maybe TRBD2 (6 bases). The CDR3 loop spans 11 amino acids. The germline gives CDR1 DFQATT, CDR2 SNEGSKA (reference sequence). The V and J ends lost 6 bases and 10 bases respectively, with 16 bases between them. The CDR3 loop is CSAGGPMIQYF. The DNA of the CDR3 is TGCAGTGCCGGGGGACCTATGATCCAGTACTTC.

The rearrangement uses TRBV7-8 and TRBJ1-5, with 8 bases lining up with TRBD1. The V gene's germline CDR1 is SGHVS and CDR2 FQNEAQ. The CDR3 runs to 15 residues. V lost 5 bases and J lost 4; bases outside the gene matches: 7. The CDR3 coding sequence is TGTGCCAGCAGCCCCAGCAGGGGGCGAAATCAGCCCCAGCATTTT. Translation gives CASSPSRGRNQPQHF.